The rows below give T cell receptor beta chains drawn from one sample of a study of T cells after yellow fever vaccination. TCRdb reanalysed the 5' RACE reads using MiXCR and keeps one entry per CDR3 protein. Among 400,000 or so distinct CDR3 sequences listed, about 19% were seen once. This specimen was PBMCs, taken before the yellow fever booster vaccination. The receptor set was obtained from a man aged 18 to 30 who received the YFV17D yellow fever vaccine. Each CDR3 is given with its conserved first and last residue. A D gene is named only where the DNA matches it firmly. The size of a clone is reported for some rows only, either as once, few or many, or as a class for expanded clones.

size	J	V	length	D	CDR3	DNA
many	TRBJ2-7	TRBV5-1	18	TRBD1	CASSPQRWDRGRIYEQYF	TGCGCCAGCAGCCCCCAGCGTTGGGACAGGGGGCGGATCTACGAGCAGTACTTC
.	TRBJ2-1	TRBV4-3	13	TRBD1	CASSQDRGQGQFF	TGCGCCAGCAGCCAGGACAGGGGGCAGGGGCAGTTCTTC
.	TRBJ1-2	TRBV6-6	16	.	CASSYPTGITNYGYTF	TGTGCCAGCAGTTACCCTACAGGGATTACTAACTATGGCTACACCTTC
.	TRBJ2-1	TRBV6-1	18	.	CASVHARAGRKAYNEQFF	TGTGCCAGCGTCCACGCCCGGGCAGGGAGGAAAGCCTACAATGAGCAGTTCTTC
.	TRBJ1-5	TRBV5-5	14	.	CASSPGQNYQPQHF	TGTGCCAGCAGCCCCGGACAGAACTACCAGCCCCAGCATTTT
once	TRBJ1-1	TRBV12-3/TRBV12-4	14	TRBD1	CASSRDRGYGEAFF	TGTGCCAGCAGTCGGGACAGGGGATATGGTGAAGCTTTCTTT
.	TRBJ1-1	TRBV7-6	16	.	CASTLLWGDGRTEAFF	TGTGCCAGCACCCTATTATGGGGAGATGGGAGAACTGAAGCTTTCTTT
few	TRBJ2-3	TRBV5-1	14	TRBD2	CASMASGGTDTQYF	TGCGCCAGCATGGCTAGCGGGGGCACAGATACGCAGTATTTT
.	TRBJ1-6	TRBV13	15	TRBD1	CASSLDRGDNSPLHF	TGTGCCAGCAGCTTAGACAGGGGGGATAATTCACCCCTCCACTTT
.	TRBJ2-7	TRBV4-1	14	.	CASSQEKGSYEQYF	TGCGCCAGCAGCCAAGAGAAGGGGTCCTACGAGCAGTACTTC
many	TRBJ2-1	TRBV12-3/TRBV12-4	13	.	CASSPSEANEQFF	TGTGCCAGTTCTCCTTCTGAAGCCAATGAGCAGTTCTTC
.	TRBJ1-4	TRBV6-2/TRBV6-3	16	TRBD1	CASTTPRDRLNEKLFF	TGTGCCAGCACGACCCCCCGGGACAGGCTTAATGAAAAACTGTTTTTT
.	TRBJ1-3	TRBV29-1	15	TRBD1	CSVEQGGLSGNTIYF	TGCAGCGTTGAGCAGGGGGGACTCTCTGGAAACACCATATATTTT
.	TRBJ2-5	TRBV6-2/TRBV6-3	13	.	CASSYRGRGPQYF	TGTGCCAGCAGTTACAGGGGACGAGGCCCCCAGTACTTC
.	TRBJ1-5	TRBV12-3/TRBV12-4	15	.	CASSFLTVGNQPQHF	TGTGCCAGCAGTTTCTTAACGGTCGGCAATCAGCCCCAGCATTTT
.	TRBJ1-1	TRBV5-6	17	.	CASSFSARDYRKGEAFF	TGTGCCAGCAGCTTCTCCGCCCGGGACTATAGAAAGGGTGAAGCTTTCTTT
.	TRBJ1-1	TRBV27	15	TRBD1	CASSLKGQGYTEAFF	TGTGCCAGCAGTTTAAAAGGACAGGGGTACACTGAAGCTTTCTTT
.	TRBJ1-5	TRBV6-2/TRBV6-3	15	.	CASSYPTLLKGAQHF	TGTGCCAGCAGTTATCCGACGTTACTCAAGGGGGCCCAGCATTTT
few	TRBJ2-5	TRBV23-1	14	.	CASSQKERSETQYF	TGCGCCAGCAGTCAAAAGGAAAGGTCGGAGACCCAGTACTTC
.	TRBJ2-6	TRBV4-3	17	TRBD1	CASSHRTGDFGANVLTF	TGCGCCAGCAGCCACAGGACAGGGGATTTTGGGGCCAACGTCCTGACTTTC
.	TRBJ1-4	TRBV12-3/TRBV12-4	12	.	CASSPPREKLFF	TGTGCCAGCAGCCCACCCAGGGAAAAACTGTTTTTT
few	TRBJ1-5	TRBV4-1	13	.	CASSDEGNQPQHF	TGCGCCAGCAGCGACGAGGGCAATCAGCCCCAGCATTTT
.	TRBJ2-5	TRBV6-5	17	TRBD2	CASSYSRVTGGRETQYF	TGTGCCAGCAGTTACTCGAGGGTTACGGGGGGACGAGAGACCCAGTACTTC
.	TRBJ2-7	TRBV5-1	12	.	CASRSGSYEQYF	TGCGCCAGCAGGTCGGGAAGCTACGAGCAGTACTTC
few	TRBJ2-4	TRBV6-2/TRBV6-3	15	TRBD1	CASSFLNRGGNIQYF	TGTGCCAGCAGTTTTTTGAACAGGGGTGGAAACATTCAGTACTTC
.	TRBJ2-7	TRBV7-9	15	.	CASSKPTGPTYEQYF	TGTGCCAGCAGCAAACCGACAGGTCCTACCTACGAGCAGTACTTC
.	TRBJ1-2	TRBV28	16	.	CASSDPRGRRRYGYTF	TGTGCCAGCAGCGACCCCCGGGGGCGAAGAAGGTATGGCTACACCTTC
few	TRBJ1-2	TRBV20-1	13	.	CSGLGQEENGYTF	TGCAGTGGGCTGGGCCAGGAAGAAAATGGCTACACCTTC
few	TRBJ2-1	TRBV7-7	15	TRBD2	CASSFTSGGLDEQFF	TGTGCTAGCAGCTTCACTAGCGGGGGGTTGGATGAGCAGTTCTTC
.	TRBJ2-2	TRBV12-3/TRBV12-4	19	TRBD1	CASNRYRDRGRRDTGELFF	TGTGCCAGCAACCGCTACCGGGACAGGGGGCGTAGGGACACCGGGGAGCTGTTTTTT
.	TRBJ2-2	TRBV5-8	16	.	CASSRGDKPNTGELFF	TGTGCCAGCAGTAGGGGGGACAAACCGAACACCGGGGAGCTGTTTTTT
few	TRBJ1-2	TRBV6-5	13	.	CASSYDGLYGYTF	TGTGCCAGCAGTTACGACGGGCTCTATGGCTACACCTTC
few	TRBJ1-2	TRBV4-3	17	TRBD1	CASSPRRFRGPNYGYTF	TGCGCCAGCAGCCCCCGACGGTTCAGGGGGCCGAACTATGGCTACACCTTC
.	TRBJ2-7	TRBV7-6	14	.	CASSGPGQGGEQYF	TGTGCCAGCAGTGGCCCCGGGCAAGGGGGGGAGCAGTACTTC